The entry below describes one T cell receptor beta chain. The CDR3 runs 14 residues. V lost 3 bases and J lost 6; bases outside the gene matches: 9. Germline loops: CDR1 SQVTM, CDR2 ANQGSEA. These data originate in a study of T cell changes during pregnancy in multiple sclerosis. TCRdb's table, derived via immunoSEQ multiplex PCR, lists solely in-frame clones and lacks some. The table lists some 64,000 clones, about 92% of them singletons. The sequencing here drew on peripheral blood, taken after pregnancy. The TCR originated in a female donor with multiple sclerosis, enrolled in a pregnancy study. The V gene is TRBV29-1, the J gene TRBJ2-3; 7 nucleotides agree with TRBD2. CDR3 sequence (DNA): TGCAGCGTTGAGGGGGGGTTCGGCTCCGATACGCAGTATTTT. It translates to CSVEGGFGSDTQYF.